This TCR beta chain comes out of a study of T cells after yellow fever vaccination. Findings and limits, study-wide: Overlap between CD4 and CD8 compartments was detected for a small share of clonotypes. Contaminating bulk clonotypes could be abundant in FACS-sorted repertoires. Once the booster was given, most primary-vaccination clones reappeared, at about 95% for CD4 and more than 85% for CD8.

TCRdb re-derived calls from the 5' RACE reads in MiXCR, one entry per CDR3 protein. The sample includes about 220,000 distinct CDR3 sequences, approximately 3.3% seen only once; the top ten take around 3.2%. This clonotype was seen repeatedly, ten times or more. Its antigen is currently unknown. The germline gives CDR1 SEHNR, CDR2 FQNEAQ (reference sequence). The CDR3 consists of 17 residues. V shed 6 bases, J shed 11 bases, and the junction held 16 bases outside the gene matches. The sample was CD4+ T cells sorted from PBMCs, taken 10 days after the yellow fever booster vaccination. The chain carries TRBV7-9 and TRBJ2-1; 13 bases map to TRBD2. The sequence came from a man between 18 and 35 years old who received the YFV17D yellow fever vaccine. CDR3 nucleotide sequence: TGTGCCAGCAGTCATACCGGGACTAGCGGGGCACCCGCAAAGCAGTTCTTC. Its translation: CASSHTGTSGAPAKQFF.